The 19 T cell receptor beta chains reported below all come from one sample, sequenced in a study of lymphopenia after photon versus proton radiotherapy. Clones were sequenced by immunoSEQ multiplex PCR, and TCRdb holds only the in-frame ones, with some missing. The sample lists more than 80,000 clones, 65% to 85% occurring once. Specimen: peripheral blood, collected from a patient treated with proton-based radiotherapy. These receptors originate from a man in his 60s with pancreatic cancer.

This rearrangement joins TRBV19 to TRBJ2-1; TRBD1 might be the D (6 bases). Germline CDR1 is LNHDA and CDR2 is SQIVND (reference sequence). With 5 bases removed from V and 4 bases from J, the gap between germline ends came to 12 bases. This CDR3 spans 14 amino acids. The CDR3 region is CASSPQGGYNEQFF. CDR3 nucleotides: TGTGCCAGTAGTCCACAAGGGGGATACAATGAGCAGTTCTTC.

The DNA for the CDR3 is TGTGCCAGCTCGTCAGGGCACTCTGGAAACACCATATATTTT. Protein product: CASSSGHSGNTIYF. The V call is TRBV18, the J call TRBJ1-3; D possibly corresponds to TRBD1 (5 bases). This CDR3 contains 14 residues. V lost 6 bases and J lost 0, with 9 bases in between. From germline, CDR1 is KGHSH and CDR2 LQKENI. Together with reference TRBV18 and TRBJ1-3, the CDR3 gives the full variable domain: NAGVMQNPRHLVRRRGQEARLRCSPMKGHSHVYWYRQLPEEGLKFMVYLQKENIIDESGMPKERFSAEFPKEGPSILRIQQVVRGDSAAYFCASSSGHSGNTIYFGEGSWLTVV.

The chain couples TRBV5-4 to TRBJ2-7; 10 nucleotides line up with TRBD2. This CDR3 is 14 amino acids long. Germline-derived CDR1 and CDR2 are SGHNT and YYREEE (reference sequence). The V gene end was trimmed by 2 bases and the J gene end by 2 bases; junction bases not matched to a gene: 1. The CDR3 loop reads CASSFGLAAYEQYF. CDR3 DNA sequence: TGTGCCAGCAGCTTCGGACTAGCGGCCTACGAGCAGTACTTC.

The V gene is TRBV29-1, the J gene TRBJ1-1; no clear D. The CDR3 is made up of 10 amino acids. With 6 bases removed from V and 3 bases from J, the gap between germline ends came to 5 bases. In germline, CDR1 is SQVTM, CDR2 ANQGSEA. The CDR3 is CSVLDTEAFF. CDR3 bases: TGCAGCGTCCTAGACACTGAAGCTTTCTTT.

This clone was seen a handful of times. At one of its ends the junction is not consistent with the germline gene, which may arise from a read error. CDR3 sequence: CASSPGLAGVVVF. CDR3 sequence (DNA): TGTGCCAGCAGCCCCGGACTAGCGGGAGTAGTGGTCTTC. The chain uses TRBV7-2 and TRBJ2-1; TRBD2 matches at 13 bases. This CDR3 is built from 13 residues. Germline assignment: CDR1 SGHTA and CDR2 FQGNSA.

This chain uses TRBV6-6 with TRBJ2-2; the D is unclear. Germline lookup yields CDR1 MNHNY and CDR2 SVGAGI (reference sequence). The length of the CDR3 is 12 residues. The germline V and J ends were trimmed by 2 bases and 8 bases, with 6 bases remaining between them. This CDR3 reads CASSYTSGELFF. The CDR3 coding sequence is TGTGCCAGCAGTTACACTTCTGGGGAGCTGTTTTTT.

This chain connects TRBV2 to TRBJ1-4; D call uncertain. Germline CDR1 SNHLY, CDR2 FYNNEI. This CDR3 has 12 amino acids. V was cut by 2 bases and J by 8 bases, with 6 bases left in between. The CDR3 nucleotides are TGTGCCAGCAGTGAACGTGGGGAAAAACTGTTTTTT. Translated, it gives CASSERGEKLFF.

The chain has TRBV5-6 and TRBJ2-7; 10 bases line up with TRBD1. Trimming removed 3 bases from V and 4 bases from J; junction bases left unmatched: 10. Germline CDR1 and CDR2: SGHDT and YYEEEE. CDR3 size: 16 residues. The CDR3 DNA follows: TGTGCCAGCAGCTCTCTCGGTGGACAGGGGGGATACGAGCAGTACTTC. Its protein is CASSSLGGQGGYEQYF. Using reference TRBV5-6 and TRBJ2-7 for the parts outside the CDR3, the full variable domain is DAGVTQSPTHLIKTRGQQVTLRCSPKSGHDTVSWYQQALGQGPQFIFQYYEEEERQRGNFPDRFSGHQFPNYSSELNVNALLLGDSALYLCASSSLGGQGGYEQYFGPGTRLTVT.

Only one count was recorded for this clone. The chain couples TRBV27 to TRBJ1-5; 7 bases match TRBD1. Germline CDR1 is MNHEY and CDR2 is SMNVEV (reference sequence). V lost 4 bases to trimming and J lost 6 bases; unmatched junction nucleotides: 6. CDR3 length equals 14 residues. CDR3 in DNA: TGTGCCAGCAGTTCGACAGGGAATCGTCAGCCCCAGCATTTT. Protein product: CASSSTGNRQPQHF.

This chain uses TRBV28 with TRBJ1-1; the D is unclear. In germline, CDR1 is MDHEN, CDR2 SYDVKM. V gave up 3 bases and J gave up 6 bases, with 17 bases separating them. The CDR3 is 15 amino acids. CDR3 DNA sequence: TGTGCCAGCAGTTTGGTGAGATCGAGGTCTGCTGAAGCTTTCTTT. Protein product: CASSLVRSRSAEAFF.

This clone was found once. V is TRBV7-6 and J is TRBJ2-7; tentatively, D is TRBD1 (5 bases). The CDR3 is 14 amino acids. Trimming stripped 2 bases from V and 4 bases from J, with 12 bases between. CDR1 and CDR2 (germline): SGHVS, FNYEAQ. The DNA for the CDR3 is TGTGCCAGCAGCTTATCCAGGGATGAATACGAGCAGTACTTC. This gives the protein CASSLSRDEYEQYF.

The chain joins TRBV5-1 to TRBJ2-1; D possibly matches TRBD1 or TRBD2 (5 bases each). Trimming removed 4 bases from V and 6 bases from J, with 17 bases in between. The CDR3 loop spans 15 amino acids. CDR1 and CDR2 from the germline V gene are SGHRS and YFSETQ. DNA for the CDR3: TGCGCCAGCAGCCCCGATGGGTTGAGGGGCAATGAGCAGTTCTTC. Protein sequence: CASSPDGLRGNEQFF.

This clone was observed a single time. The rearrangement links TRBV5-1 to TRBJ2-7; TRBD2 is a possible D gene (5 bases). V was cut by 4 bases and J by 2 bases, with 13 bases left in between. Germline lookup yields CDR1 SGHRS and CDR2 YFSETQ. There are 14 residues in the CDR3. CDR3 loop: CASSPSPGTYEQYF. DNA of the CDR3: TGCGCCAGCAGCCCCAGCCCGGGGACCTACGAGCAGTACTTC.

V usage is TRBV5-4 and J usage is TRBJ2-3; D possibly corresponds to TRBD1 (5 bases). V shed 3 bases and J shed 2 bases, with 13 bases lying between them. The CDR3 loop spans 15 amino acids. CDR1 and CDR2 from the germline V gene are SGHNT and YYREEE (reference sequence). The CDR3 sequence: CASSSKDRPTDTQYF. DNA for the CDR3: TGTGCCAGCAGCTCTAAAGACAGACCCACAGATACGCAGTATTTT.

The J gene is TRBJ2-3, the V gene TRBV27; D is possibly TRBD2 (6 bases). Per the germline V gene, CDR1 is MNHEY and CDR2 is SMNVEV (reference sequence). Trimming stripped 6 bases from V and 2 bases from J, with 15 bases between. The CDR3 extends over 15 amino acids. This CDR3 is CASRKASDSTDTQYF. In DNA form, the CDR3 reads TGTGCCAGCAGGAAAGCTAGCGACTCCACAGATACGCAGTATTTT.

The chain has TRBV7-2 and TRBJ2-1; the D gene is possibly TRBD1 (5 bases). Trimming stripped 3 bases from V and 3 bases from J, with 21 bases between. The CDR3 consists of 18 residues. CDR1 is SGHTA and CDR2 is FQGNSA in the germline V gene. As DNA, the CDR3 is TGTGCCAGCAGCTTTTGGGTACCTTCGACAGCAATCTACAATGAGCAGTTCTTC. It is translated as CASSFWVPSTAIYNEQFF.

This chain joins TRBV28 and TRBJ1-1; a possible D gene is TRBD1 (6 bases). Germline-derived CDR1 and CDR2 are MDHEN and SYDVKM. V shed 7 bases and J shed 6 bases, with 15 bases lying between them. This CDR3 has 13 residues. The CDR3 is CASISGGAAEAFF. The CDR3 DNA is TGTGCCAGCATCTCCGGGGGGGCGGCTGAAGCTTTCTTT.

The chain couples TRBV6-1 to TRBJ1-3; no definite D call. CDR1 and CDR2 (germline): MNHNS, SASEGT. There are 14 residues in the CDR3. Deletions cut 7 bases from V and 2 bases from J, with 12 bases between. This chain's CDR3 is CASTTWGTGNTIYF. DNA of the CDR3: TGTGCCAGCACCACCTGGGGAACTGGAAACACCATATATTTT.

The CDR3 here is CASSQGQSGTQYF. For the CDR3, the DNA is TGTGCCAGCAGTCAGGGACAGTCGGGGACCCAGTACTTC. This chain connects TRBV6-5 to TRBJ2-5; the match to TRBD1 covers 7 bases. The length of the CDR3 is 13 residues. Trimming at V came to 5 bases and at J to 7 bases, leaving 7 bases not matched to a gene. Germline values: CDR1 MNHEY, CDR2 SVGAGI.